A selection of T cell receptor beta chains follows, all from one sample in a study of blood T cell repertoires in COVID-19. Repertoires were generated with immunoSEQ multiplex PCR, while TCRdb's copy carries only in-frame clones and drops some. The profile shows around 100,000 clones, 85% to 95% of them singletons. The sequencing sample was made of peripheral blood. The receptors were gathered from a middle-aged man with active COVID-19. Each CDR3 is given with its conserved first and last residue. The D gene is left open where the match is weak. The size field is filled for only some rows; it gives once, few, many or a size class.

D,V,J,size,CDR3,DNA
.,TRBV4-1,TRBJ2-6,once,CASRPPGLEASGANVLTF,TGCGCCAGCAGGCCTCCGGGACTTGAAGCCTCTGGGGCCAACGTCCTGACTTTC
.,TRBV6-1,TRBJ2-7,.,CASSEAQASALSYEQYF,TGTGCCAGCAGTGAAGCGCAAGCGAGCGCCCTCTCCTACGAGCAGTACTTC
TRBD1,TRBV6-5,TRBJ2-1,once,CASRLRDRQWEQFF,TGTGCCAGCAGACTCCGGGACAGACAATGGGAGCAGTTCTTC
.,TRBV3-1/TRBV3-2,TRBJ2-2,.,CASSQVAGIKRAGELFF,TGTGCCAGCAGCCAAGTCGCCGGGATCAAACGGGCCGGGGAGCTGTTTTTT
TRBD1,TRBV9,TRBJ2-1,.,CASSVPETGATRDEQFF,TGTGCCAGCAGCGTCCCGGAGACAGGGGCGACCCGCGATGAGCAGTTCTTC
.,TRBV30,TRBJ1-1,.,CAWSLLGGHAEAFF,TGTGCCTGGAGTTTATTGGGGGGGCACGCTGAAGCTTTCTTT
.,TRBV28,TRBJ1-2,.,CATTGNEPGGYTF,TGTGCCACCACAGGGAATGAACCAGGCGGCTACACCTTC
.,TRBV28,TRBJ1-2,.,CASSLAARGTNYGYTF,TGTGCCAGCAGCCTTGCGGCGAGAGGAACTAACTATGGCTACACCTTC
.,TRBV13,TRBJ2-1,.,CASSLGRGIRNEQFF,TGTGCCAGCAGCTTAGGAAGGGGGATTAGGAATGAGCAGTTCTTC
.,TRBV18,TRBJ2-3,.,CASSPQNWAGQSYF,TGTGCCAGCTCACCCCAAAATTGGGCAGGGCAGTCGTATTTT
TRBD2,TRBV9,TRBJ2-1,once,CASSVETGGSSYNEQFF,TGTGCCAGCAGCGTAGAAACGGGAGGGAGCTCCTACAATGAGCAGTTCTTC
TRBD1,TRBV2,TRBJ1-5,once,CASSPPGQNHQPQHF,TGTGCCAGCAGTCCCCCGGGACAGAATCATCAGCCCCAGCATTTT